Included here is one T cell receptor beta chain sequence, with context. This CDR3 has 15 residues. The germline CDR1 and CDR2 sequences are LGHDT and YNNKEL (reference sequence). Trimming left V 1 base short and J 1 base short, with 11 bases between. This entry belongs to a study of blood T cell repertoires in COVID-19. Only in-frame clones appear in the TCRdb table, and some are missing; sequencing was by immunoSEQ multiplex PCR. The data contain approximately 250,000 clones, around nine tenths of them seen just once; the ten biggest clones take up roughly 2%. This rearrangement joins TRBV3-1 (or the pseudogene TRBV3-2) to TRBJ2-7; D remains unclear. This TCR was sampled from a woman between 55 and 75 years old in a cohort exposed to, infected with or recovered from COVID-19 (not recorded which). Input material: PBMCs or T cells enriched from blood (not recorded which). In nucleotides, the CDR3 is TGTGCCAGCAGCCAAGCCCTGGGCAGTTCCTACGAGCAGTACTTC. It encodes CASSQALGSSYEQYF.